This T cell receptor (beta chain) came from a study of shared clonotypes between healthy human individuals (dated by TCRdb to about 2020). Background for the entire study: The cohort included three men and a couple of women between 18 and 49 years of age. To estimate repertoire size and how much clonotypes are shared between individuals, the study performed deep sequencing of blood TCR repertoires from roughly five healthy adults. Different laboratories and diverse techniques were used to prepare libraries and sequence TCR repertoires, to increase sequencing depth and limit assay-specific biases. Each donor's leukapheresis produced roughly between about 0.9 and 9.5 billion PBMCs. Per donor, three plates each were used for CD4 naive and CD4 memory, two for CD8 naive, and one for CD8 memory. Overall results and qualifications from the work: Higher generation probabilities were observed for clonotypes shared by all four sorted-subset donors than for non-shared clonotypes. The small number of donors limited the genetic and exposure-history diversity represented. Naive subsets generally had larger estimated clonotype richness than memory subsets. Based on pairwise subsampling, the degree of clonotype sharing among donors was expected to be affected by sequencing depth. Rarefaction of sorted-subset datasets indicated incomplete sequencing despite the large sequencing depth. Sampling was restricted to blood, and TCR repertoires in tissues likely differ from the TCR repertoires found in blood. Sharing across a handful of donors was observed for around 5% of naive CD4, 3% to 3.5% of naive CD8, 2% to 2.5% of memory CD4, and roughly 0.4% of memory CD8 clonotypes.

TCR CDR3 regions were amplified from genomic DNA by multiplex PCR using the deep immunoSEQ assay. Extracted genomic DNA from each cell subset was distributed evenly across all wells of several immunoSEQ 96-well plates, and each plate was treated as a replicate. Each replicate PCR for sorted subsets received roughly 200 ng genomic DNA, equal to tens of thousands of T cell genomes. Purified libraries were measured with a Qubit 3.0 fluorometer, size-checked on a Bioanalyzer 2100, and measured again with the KAPA Library Quantification kit. Every immunoSEQ 96-well plate was sequenced on a separate single-read 150-cycle Illumina NextSeq 550 flow cell. As for how the authors treated the data: The immunoSEQ output contained only junctional sequences without quality scores, so filtering could not match that applied to full-length reads. Sequences were annotated with PyIR, a Python wrapper for IgBLAST v1.9, using IMGT germline references to assign V/J genes and CDR3. Reads were filtered out if the reads had weak V/J assignments (E-value above 1e-6), no CDR3, stop codons, out-of-frame junctions, or ambiguous translated residues. V3J clonotypes were defined by identical inferred V gene, J gene, and CDR3 amino acid sequence. To compute the percentage overlap between repertoires, the number of shared unique clonotypes was divided by the size of the smaller repertoire. Three approaches were used to assess repertoire richness: RTK rarefaction, the Chao1 estimator, and Recon v2.1 estimates of unobserved clonotypes. OLGA was used to compute generation probabilities for all TCRbeta clonotypes that the gDNA method yielded from a handful of donors. As stored in TCRdb, this immuneACCESS dataset retains in-frame rearrangements with V and J assigned. A fraction of the clones does not appear; measured against another copy, unresolved V genes explain less than half of the discrepancy, and the remainder lacks a known reason. The V and J calls and the clone size are those of that table, but D and trimming were determined from the DNA. Here the sample has 2 million to 2.5 million clones; nearly 97% occur a single time. The leading ten clones occupy around 0.13% of the sample.

With respect to this clone: Its binding antigen is unknown. No base-level quality is on record; no much larger clone is a single base apart.

Reading from cysteine to phenylalanine, the CDR3 counts 15 amino acids. Only the CDR3 portion is preserved as DNA: 45 bases, with reading frame beginning at the first base. The germline V gene supplies CDR1 KGHSH and CDR2 LQKENI. The junction shows trimming of 4 bases on V and 5 bases on J, plus 17 bases between the germline ends. The donors were healthy, HIV-negative adults with no recently reported acute infections or vaccinations. Only Caucasian adults living in Nashville, Tennessee, USA were represented among the donors. CD4+ T cells were enriched by magnetic negative selection; naive cells were then positively selected on CD45RA, and the negative fraction formed the memory subset. Blood was obtained by leukapheresis, after which PBMCs were separated by Ficoll-Histopaque density gradient centrifugation and cryopreserved in liquid nitrogen vapor phase. Analytical flow cytometry was used to check the purity and quantity of each magnetically sorted T cell population. Genomic DNA was isolated from every sorted fraction and measured by UV absorbance on a Nanodrop 2000c.

Recombination joined TRBV18 with TRBJ1-1, and possibly TRBD1, on 5 matching bases. The sequenced material came from naive CD4+ T cells sorted from blood. The cell subset or site label of this sample denotes: CD45RA+ positively selected. The clonotype comes from a man between 18 and 29 years old in good health. The sequence in DNA is TGTGCCAGCTCACGTTTGACAGCGGAGGTTACTGAAGCTTTCTTT. It translates to CASSRLTAEVTEAFF. The reference TRBV18 and TRBJ1-1 proteins fill in what lies around the CDR3, so the full variable domain reads NAGVMQNPRHLVRRRGQEARLRCSPMKGHSHVYWYRQLPEEGLKFMVYLQKENIIDESGMPKERFSAEFPKEGPSILRIQQVVRGDSAAYFCASSRLTAEVTEAFFGQGTRLTVV.